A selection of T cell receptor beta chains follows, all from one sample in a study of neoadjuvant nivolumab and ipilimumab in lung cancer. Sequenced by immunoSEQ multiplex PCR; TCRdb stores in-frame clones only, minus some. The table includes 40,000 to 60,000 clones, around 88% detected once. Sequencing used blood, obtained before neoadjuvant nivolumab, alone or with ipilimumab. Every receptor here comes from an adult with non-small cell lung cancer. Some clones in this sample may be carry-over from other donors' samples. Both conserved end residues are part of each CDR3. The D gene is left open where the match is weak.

CDR3 DNA: TGCAGTGCTAGAGAGGCGGGGGAGCTGTTTTTT
CDR3 protein: CSAREAGELFF
V gene: TRBV20-1
J gene: TRBJ2-2
D gene: -

CDR3 DNA: TGTGCCAGCAGTTCAGGACGGATGCACCCCGAGCAGTACTTC
CDR3 protein: CASSSGRMHPEQYF
V gene: TRBV27
J gene: TRBJ2-7
D gene: -

CDR3 DNA: TGTGCCAGTAGTCCATACCGGAGGGACACTGAAGCTTTCTTT
CDR3 protein: CASSPYRRDTEAFF
V gene: TRBV19
J gene: TRBJ1-1
D gene: -

CDR3 DNA: TGTGCCAGCAGCTTATTCAGCCCCGGGTCTATGGGAGCCAAAAACATTCAGTACTTC
CDR3 protein: CASSLFSPGSMGAKNIQYF
V gene: TRBV11-1
J gene: TRBJ2-4
D gene: -

CDR3 DNA: TGTGCCAGCAGCTTAGGGACAGTAAAAGAGACCCAGTACTTC
CDR3 protein: CASSLGTVKETQYF
V gene: TRBV7-6
J gene: TRBJ2-5
D gene: -

CDR3 DNA: TGTGCCAGCAGCCCGACAGGGAACATGAACACTGAAGCTTTCTTT
CDR3 protein: CASSPTGNMNTEAFF
V gene: TRBV7-2
J gene: TRBJ1-1
D gene: TRBD1

CDR3 DNA: TGTGCCAGTAGTATACGGGACAGCTATGGCTACACCTTC
CDR3 protein: CASSIRDSYGYTF
V gene: TRBV19
J gene: TRBJ1-2
D gene: TRBD1

CDR3 DNA: TGCGCCAGCAGCCAAACCGTGGAGGCAGGGGAGACCCAGTACTTC
CDR3 protein: CASSQTVEAGETQYF
V gene: TRBV4-3
J gene: TRBJ2-5
D gene: -

CDR3 DNA: TGTGCCAGCAGCCCGTCGGTGGGCATGAACACTGAAGCTTTCTTT
CDR3 protein: CASSPSVGMNTEAFF
V gene: TRBV9
J gene: TRBJ1-1
D gene: -

CDR3 DNA: TGTGCCAGCTCACCCTCGGACCAAACCTACGAGCAGTACTTC
CDR3 protein: CASSPSDQTYEQYF
V gene: TRBV18
J gene: TRBJ2-7
D gene: -

CDR3 DNA: TGCAGCGCCGGGACAGGGTTCAAGCAGTTCTTC
CDR3 protein: CSAGTGFKQFF
V gene: TRBV29-1
J gene: TRBJ2-1
D gene: TRBD1

CDR3 DNA: TGTGCCAGTAGTAGCCCCAGGGAAAGGAACCCTGAAGCTTTCTTT
CDR3 protein: CASSSPRERNPEAFF
V gene: TRBV19
J gene: TRBJ1-1
D gene: -

CDR3 DNA: TGTGCCAGCAGTTCTCCCAGGCAGGGCATTTCGAGGGAGCAGTACTTC
CDR3 protein: CASSSPRQGISREQYF
V gene: TRBV6-6
J gene: TRBJ2-7
D gene: -

CDR3 DNA: TGTGCCAGCAGCGAATCCCGACTAGCGGGCACAGATACGCAGTATTTT
CDR3 protein: CASSESRLAGTDTQYF
V gene: TRBV2
J gene: TRBJ2-3
D gene: TRBD2

CDR3 DNA: TGCGCCAGTTCACAGGGGGCCTACGAGCAGTACTTC
CDR3 protein: CASSQGAYEQYF
V gene: TRBV5-1
J gene: TRBJ2-7
D gene: TRBD1

CDR3 DNA: TGCAGCGTTGGATCTTGGCGCGGGGCACAAGAGACCCAGTACTTC
CDR3 protein: CSVGSWRGAQETQYF
V gene: TRBV29-1
J gene: TRBJ2-5
D gene: -

CDR3 DNA: TGCAGCGTTGAAGTTGGCCTAGCGGGACACACCGGGGAGCTGTTTTTT
CDR3 protein: CSVEVGLAGHTGELFF
V gene: TRBV29-1
J gene: TRBJ2-2
D gene: TRBD2